This TCR beta chain was captured by sequencing in a study of molecular identifiers for immune sequencing clone quantification. MiXCR, run by TCRdb on the PCR reads, gives a single entry per CDR3 protein. This table holds about 500,000 distinct CDR3 sequences, roughly 24% found once. Trimming cost V 2 bases and J 0 bases, with 14 bases left between them. The V gene's germline CDR1 is MGHRA and CDR2 YSYEKL. This CDR3 is built from 17 residues. The genes are TRBV4-1 and TRBJ1-3; D not resolved. This receptor was obtained from a human donor in good health. Some libraries in this study had Jurkat cell RNA spiked in. What was sequenced was naive CD8+ T cells from blood, with Jurkat cell RNA spiked in. Subset noted: FACS-sorted CD8+CD4-CCR7+CD45RA+ naive T cells. The DNA for the CDR3 is TGCGCCAGCAGCCAACGCGACGGGTCCCCCTCTGGAAACACCATATATTTT. This codes for CASSQRDGSPSGNTIYF.